This is a list of T cell receptor beta chains from one sample in a study of control samples from healthy donors and cancer patients. Assay: immunoSEQ multiplex PCR; the TCRdb copy retains only in-frame clones and omits some. Of 200,000 or so clones in the sample, about 95% were seen once. Material for sequencing was blood. The receptors come from a man aged 50 to 59 in good health. The CDR3 runs from the conserved cysteine through the conserved F or W. The D gene is left open where the match is weak. Only part of the rows carry a size: once, few, many, or a class if the clone is expanded.

cdr3_nt cdr3_aa j_call v_call d_call clone_size
TGTGCCAGCAGTTTAGACAGGTCTTATGGCTACACCTTC CASSLDRSYGYTF TRBJ1-2 TRBV27 . once
TGCGCCAGCAGCTTGGAGTCCCCGGACAGCTACGAGCAGTACTTC CASSLESPDSYEQYF TRBJ2-7 TRBV5-1 . .
TGTGCCAGCAGCGCCACCGATCAGCCCCAGCATTTT CASSATDQPQHF TRBJ1-5 TRBV11-2 . .
TGTGCCAGCAGCGTCGCGGGGTACTCTGGAAACACCATATATTTT CASSVAGYSGNTIYF TRBJ1-3 TRBV7-3 . .
TGTGCCAGCAGTTACTCAGGGCCTTACGAGCAGTACTTC CASSYSGPYEQYF TRBJ2-7 TRBV6-2/TRBV6-3 . .
TGTGCCAGCAGCCAAGGACTAGCGGGGGGATCGGATACGCAGTATTTT CASSQGLAGGSDTQYF TRBJ2-3 TRBV7-9 TRBD2 .
TGTGCCAGCTCATCTACCGGGACAGGGATCGAGCAGTACTTC CASSSTGTGIEQYF TRBJ2-7 TRBV18 TRBD1 .
TGTGCCAGCAGCTCGGACGGACTCAGACTAGCCAAAAACATTCAGTACTTC CASSSDGLRLAKNIQYF TRBJ2-4 TRBV7-2 . .
TGTGCCAGCAGCTTTGGAGGACAGGGCGGTGAGCAGTTCTTC CASSFGGQGGEQFF TRBJ2-1 TRBV7-9 TRBD1 .
TGTGCCAGCAGTCTCGGGGGGGCCCGCACCGGGGAGCTGTTTTTT CASSLGGARTGELFF TRBJ2-2 TRBV3-1/TRBV3-2 TRBD2 .
TGTGCCAGCAGAAGGACGGGGGCAGAGACCCAGTACTTC CASRRTGAETQYF TRBJ2-5 TRBV2 . .
TGTGCCAGCTCCCCCCGGGGGGGGTCGGACACTGAAGCTTTCTTT CASSPRGGSDTEAFF TRBJ1-1 TRBV18 . .
TGTGCCACCAGCGACAGGCGCCTAGATCAGCCCCAGCATTTT CATSDRRLDQPQHF TRBJ1-5 TRBV15 . .
TGTGCCAGCAGCTCTGGCCCTGCAACGGCAGATACGCAGTATTTT CASSSGPATADTQYF TRBJ2-3 TRBV7-3 . .
TGTGCCAGCAGTTTATCCTTGGGGGGGGCGGGAGGCTACACCTTC CASSLSLGGAGGYTF TRBJ1-2 TRBV28 . .
TGTGCCATCAGGGGGGACGACTACGGGGGCAATCAGCCCCAGCATTTT CAIRGDDYGGNQPQHF TRBJ1-5 TRBV10-3 . .
TGTGCCAGCTCACCATCTCCGGGGGGAAACGGCGGTTCACCCCTCCACTTT CASSPSPGGNGGSPLHF TRBJ1-6 TRBV18 . .
TGTGCCAGCAGTCTCTCTCCGACAGGCACCTACGAGCAGTACTTC CASSLSPTGTYEQYF TRBJ2-7 TRBV28 . .
TGTGCCAGCAGTTGGGGGGGGGCCTACGAGCAGTACTTC CASSWGGAYEQYF TRBJ2-7 TRBV25-1 TRBD2 .
TGTGCCAGCAGTCTGGGCGAGAACACTGAAGCTTTCTTT CASSLGENTEAFF TRBJ1-1 TRBV6-5 . .
TGTGCCACCAGCGCGTTAGCTAATGAAAAACTGTTTTTT CATSALANEKLFF TRBJ1-4 TRBV15 . .
TGCGCCAGCAGCTTGACAAATGTTGTTACCGGGGAGCTGTTTTTT CASSLTNVVTGELFF TRBJ2-2 TRBV5-1 . .
TGTGCCAGCAGCCAGACTAGCGGTAAAGAGGCCCAGTACTTC CASSQTSGKEAQYF TRBJ2-5 TRBV7-9 TRBD2 .
TGTGCCAGCAGCTTATCGGCGGAAAACTATGGCTACACCTTC CASSLSAENYGYTF TRBJ1-2 TRBV7-3 . .
TGTGCCAGCAGCTTAGCGGGACAGGGGAGGAACACTGAAGCTTTCTTT CASSLAGQGRNTEAFF TRBJ1-1 TRBV7-9 TRBD1 .
TGTGCCAGCAGCTTGCGAGGAGGGGAAAAACTGTTTTTT CASSLRGGEKLFF TRBJ1-4 TRBV7-2 . .
TGTGCCAGCAGTCAACAGGGGTCCCAAGAGACCCAGTACTTC CASSQQGSQETQYF TRBJ2-5 TRBV27 TRBD1 .
TGTGCCAGCAGTTCGTGGGGTAATTCACCCCTCCACTTT CASSSWGNSPLHF TRBJ1-6 TRBV28 . .
TGTGCCAGCAGTTTTGGACTTTCCTACGAGCAGTACTTC CASSFGLSYEQYF TRBJ2-7 TRBV7-9 . once
TGTGCCAGCAGCGTTGGTACTAGCGGGTTTAGCACAGATACGCAGTATTTT CASSVGTSGFSTDTQYF TRBJ2-3 TRBV7-9 TRBD2 .
TGTGCCAGCAGCCCGAGACGACAGCCGAACACTGAAGCTTTCTTT CASSPRRQPNTEAFF TRBJ1-1 TRBV11-2 . .
TGTGCCACCAGTGATCTCCACAGGGGCGCGCAGTATTTT CATSDLHRGAQYF TRBJ2-3 TRBV24-1 TRBD1 .
TGCGCCAGCAGCTTGGGAGCGGCGGGGGCCAACGTCCTGACTTTC CASSLGAAGANVLTF TRBJ2-6 TRBV5-1 . .
TGTGCCAGCAGCTTAGCTAGTCGGAGGATGGACTACACCTTC CASSLASRRMDYTF TRBJ1-2 TRBV11-2 . .
TGTGCCAGCAGCTCATCCTACGAGCAGTACTTC CASSSSYEQYF TRBJ2-7 TRBV3-1/TRBV3-2 . .
TGTGCCAGCAGCCCCCGTAAGGGGGGCGCGCTCTATAATTCACCCCTCCACTTT CASSPRKGGALYNSPLHF TRBJ1-6 TRBV11-2 . once
TGTGCCAGCAGCAATCTCAAGTACCCTAATGAAAAACTGTTTTTT CASSNLKYPNEKLFF TRBJ1-4 TRBV7-9 . .
TGTGCCACCAGCAGAGATATAGCTAGAAGTGCGCCGAACACTGAAGCTTTCTTT CATSRDIARSAPNTEAFF TRBJ1-1 TRBV15 . once
TGCGCCAGCAGCCCGGGACAGGCTAAGCCACTCGAGCAGTACTTC CASSPGQAKPLEQYF TRBJ2-7 TRBV5-1 TRBD1 .
TGTGCCAGCAGTTTTATGGGACAGGCCCAGTACTTC CASSFMGQAQYF TRBJ2-7 TRBV12-3/TRBV12-4 TRBD1 few
TGTGCCAGCAGCCCGGGTCAGGCCCGAGAGCAGTACTTC CASSPGQAREQYF TRBJ2-5 TRBV7-2 . .
TGCGCCAGCAGCTGGACAGGGACAAACACTGAAGCTTTCTTT CASSWTGTNTEAFF TRBJ1-1 TRBV10-2 TRBD1 .
TGCGCCAGCAGCTCCACAGGGTTGGCCTCTGGAAACACCATATATTTT CASSSTGLASGNTIYF TRBJ1-3 TRBV5-1 . .
TGTGCCAGCAGTTTGGGAATCCAAGAGACCCAGTACTTC CASSLGIQETQYF TRBJ2-5 TRBV6-5 . .
TGCGCCAGCAGCTTGGTAGGAGGGGACTATGGCTACACCTTC CASSLVGGDYGYTF TRBJ1-2 TRBV5-1 . .
TGTGCCACCAGTTTATCTGGGGCCAACGTCCTGACTTTC CATSLSGANVLTF TRBJ2-6 TRBV24-1 . .
TGTGCCAGCAGGACGGAATCGGGCTCTAGCAATCAGCCCCAGCATTTT CASRTESGSSNQPQHF TRBJ1-5 TRBV2 . .
TGTGCCAGCAGCCCAAAACATATCCTTGGCTACACCTTC CASSPKHILGYTF TRBJ1-2 TRBV3-1/TRBV3-2 . .
TGCGCCAGCAGCCCCCAAGCAGGCAGCGGAAACACCATATATTTT CASSPQAGSGNTIYF TRBJ1-3 TRBV5-1 . .
TGTGCCAGCAGCTTAGCAGGACCGCGCCGAGGCTACACCTTC CASSLAGPRRGYTF TRBJ1-2 TRBV7-8 . .
TGTGCCAGCAGTTTTAGTCAGGGAAGAAACACCATATATTTT CASSFSQGRNTIYF TRBJ1-3 TRBV6-5 . .
TGTGCCAGCTCACCACAGGGATTCTCTGGAAACACCATATATTTT CASSPQGFSGNTIYF TRBJ1-3 TRBV18 . .